The clone carrying this TCR beta chain was recorded only once. Its matching antigen is unknown. Germline and junction disagree at one end, which may indicate a read error. The data were obtained in a study of cytomegalovirus exposure and HLA in healthy donors. General study findings and limits: Earlier analysis found most TCR beta V segments productive about 87% or about 30% of the time.

PCR primers comprised 60 Vbeta and 13 Jbeta primers. Repertoires were generated with immunoSEQ multiplex PCR, while TCRdb's copy carries only in-frame clones and drops some. The data contain around 130,000 clones, over 70% of them singletons. The source of this sequence is a woman aged 18-29 years in good health and CMV-seronegative. Sequenced material: PBMCs.

CDR3 protein: CASSPGQKNSQYF. CDR3 nucleotides: TGTGCCAGCTCACCGGGACAGAAAAACAGTCAGTACTTC. The chain joins TRBV18 to TRBJ2-4; the match to TRBD1 covers 7 bases. CDR1 KGHSH and CDR2 LQKENI come from the germline V gene. The CDR3 is made up of 13 amino acids. Drawing the rest from reference TRBV18 and TRBJ2-4, the complete variable domain is NAGVMQNPRHLVRRRGQEARLRCSPMKGHSHVYWYRQLPEEGLKFMVYLQKENIIDESGMPKERFSAEFPKEGPSILRIQQVVRGDSAAYFCASSPGQKNSQYFGAGTRLSVL.